The TCR beta chain under discussion was sequenced for a study of T-cell memory formation after mild COVID-19. Across the study: Largely donor-specific sequence clusters came from a couple of donors.

TCRdb reprocessed the 5' RACE reads with MiXCR, giving one entry per CDR3 protein. Here the sample spans roughly 160,000 distinct CDR3 sequences, over 10% being singletons. Study outcomes and limitations: Later expanders leaned toward CD4+, whereas clones contracting from day 15 to 85 were balanced CD4/CD8. Contracting CD8+ clones were enriched in EMRA, CD4+ mainly in CM and EM. Pre-infection memory showed some responding clones, and this suggested that cross-reactive memory joined.

Germline V gene sequence: CDR1 SNHLY, CDR2 FYNNEI. V gave up 6 bases and J gave up 5 bases; unmatched junction bases: 7. The CDR3 covers 14 residues. For this clonotype: What it recognizes is unknown.

The sample comprised PBMCs or a T cell subset sorted from them (not recorded which). The origin of this receptor is a man between 18 and 35 years old who had mild COVID-19 (a few samples of this study predate the infection). Cell type and time point are not known. The chain has TRBV2 and TRBJ2-1, with 7 bases aligning to TRBD1. CDR3 sequence reads: CASRRQGLDNEQFF. The CDR3 DNA reads TGTGCCAGCAGAAGACAGGGCTTGGACAATGAGCAGTTCTTC. The full variable domain, its missing parts supplied by reference TRBV2 and TRBJ2-1, is EPEVTQTPSHQVTQMGQEVILRCVPISNHLYFYWYRQILGQKVEFLVSFYNNEISEKSEIFDDQFSVERPDGSNFTLKIRSTKLEDSAMYFCASRRQGLDNEQFFGPGTRLTVL.